The rows below give T cell receptor beta chains drawn from one sample of a study of blood T cell repertoires in COVID-19. Sequencing used immunoSEQ multiplex PCR; TCRdb keeps in-frame clones, though not all of them. This table holds around 210,000 clones, 88% found once. The sequenced material came from peripheral blood. These receptors were collected from a man between 18 and 35 years old with active or convalescent COVID-19. Each CDR3 is given with its conserved first and last residue. A D gene is named only where the DNA matches it firmly. Only some rows state a clone size, as once, few, many or a class for expanded clones.

j_call | d_call | v_call | clone_size | cdr3_aa | cdr3_nt
TRBJ1-4 | - | TRBV13 | - | CASSLSRSGGGAEKLFF | TGTGCCAGCAGCTTAAGCAGGAGTGGTGGGGGCGCCGAAAAACTGTTTTTT
TRBJ2-1 | - | TRBV6-4 | - | CASSDHGGVGTNEQFF | TGTGCCAGCAGTGATCATGGGGGAGTGGGGACTAATGAGCAGTTCTTC
TRBJ2-5 | TRBD1 | TRBV19 | - | CASSTRQGEETQYF | TGTGCCAGTAGTACAAGACAGGGGGAGGAGACCCAGTACTTC
TRBJ2-5 | - | TRBV3-1/TRBV3-2 | - | CASSQVVAAVQETQYF | TGTGCCAGCAGCCAAGTTGTAGCGGCCGTCCAAGAGACCCAGTACTTC
TRBJ2-1 | TRBD2 | TRBV19 | - | CASSRLTSGGFYNEQFF | TGTGCCAGTAGTAGGCTTACTAGCGGCGGGTTCTACAATGAGCAGTTCTTC
TRBJ2-7 | TRBD2 | TRBV6-2/TRBV6-3 | - | CASSYSQWEGVYEQYF | TGTGCCAGCAGTTACTCGCAGTGGGAGGGTGTATACGAGCAGTACTTC
TRBJ2-7 | - | TRBV7-9 | - | CASSYGGAYEQYF | TGTGCCAGCAGCTACGGAGGGGCCTACGAGCAGTACTTC
TRBJ1-6 | - | TRBV27 | few | CASTLGGFSPLHF | TGTGCCAGCACCCTGGGAGGGTTTTCACCCCTCCACTTT
TRBJ1-2 | - | TRBV12-3/TRBV12-4 | - | CASSLTRGEGYTF | TGTGCCAGCAGTTTGACCAGGGGAGAGGGCTACACCTTC
TRBJ2-1 | TRBD2 | TRBV11-2 | - | CASSLIPSGPSYNEQFF | TGTGCCAGCAGCTTGATACCTAGCGGGCCCTCCTACAATGAGCAGTTCTTC
TRBJ2-5 | - | TRBV10-2 | - | CASTGNTLQETQYF | TGCGCCAGCACAGGGAACACTCTTCAAGAGACCCAGTACTTC
TRBJ1-1 | TRBD1 | TRBV19 | - | CASSIRQGMNTEAFF | TGTGCCAGTAGTATCCGACAGGGAATGAACACTGAAGCTTTCTTT
TRBJ2-7 | TRBD1 | TRBV7-2 | - | CASSQEQEGTGLDEQYF | TGTGCCAGCAGCCAAGAGCAGGAAGGGACAGGGCTCGACGAGCAGTACTTC
TRBJ1-5 | - | TRBV2 | - | CASSFLPAQQPQHF | TGTGCCAGCAGTTTTCTCCCAGCGCAGCAGCCCCAGCATTTT
TRBJ2-3 | TRBD1 | TRBV27 | - | CASSSGGQSTDTQYF | TGTGCCAGCAGTTCAGGGGGACAGAGCACAGATACGCAGTATTTT
TRBJ1-1 | TRBD1 | TRBV7-2 | - | CASGRDRDTEAFF | TGTGCCAGCGGCCGGGACAGAGACACTGAAGCTTTCTTT
TRBJ1-5 | - | TRBV27 | - | CASSLSGDGNQPQHF | TGTGCCAGCAGTTTATCAGGGGATGGCAATCAGCCCCAGCATTTT
TRBJ2-5 | - | TRBV7-2 | once | CASSLLVGSGRETQYF | TGTGCCAGCAGCTTATTGGTGGGGAGTGGGCGAGAGACCCAGTACTTC
TRBJ2-1 | TRBD1 | TRBV29-1 | - | CSADRGGGVAYNEQFF | TGCAGCGCCGACAGGGGTGGCGGGGTAGCCTACAATGAGCAGTTCTTC
TRBJ1-5 | TRBD1 | TRBV19 | - | CASSTWTGGGNQPQHF | TGTGCCAGTAGTACTTGGACAGGGGGTGGCAATCAGCCCCAGCATTTT
TRBJ2-5 | TRBD2 | TRBV2 | - | CASSVRSSGRRDETQYF | TGTGCCAGCAGTGTGCGCTCTAGCGGGAGACGGGATGAGACCCAGTACTTC
TRBJ1-4 | TRBD1 | TRBV28 | - | CASSLSPTGWNEKLFF | TGTGCCAGCAGTTTATCTCCGACAGGGTGGAATGAAAAACTGTTTTTT
TRBJ1-1 | TRBD1 | TRBV3-1/TRBV3-2 | - | CASSQGQGMNTEAFF | TGTGCCAGCAGCCAGGGACAGGGAATGAACACTGAAGCTTTCTTT